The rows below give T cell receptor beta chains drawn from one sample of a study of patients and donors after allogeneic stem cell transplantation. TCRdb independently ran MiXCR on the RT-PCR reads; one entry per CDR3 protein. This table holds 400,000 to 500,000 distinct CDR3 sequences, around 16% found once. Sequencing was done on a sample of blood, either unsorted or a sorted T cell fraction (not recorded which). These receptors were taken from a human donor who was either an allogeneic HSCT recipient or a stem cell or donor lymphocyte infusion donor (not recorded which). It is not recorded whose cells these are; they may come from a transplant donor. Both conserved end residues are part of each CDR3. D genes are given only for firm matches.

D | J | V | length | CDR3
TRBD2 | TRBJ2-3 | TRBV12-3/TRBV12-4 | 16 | CASRPLAGGPKDTQYF
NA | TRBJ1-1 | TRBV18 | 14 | CASSPSLAAEGAFF
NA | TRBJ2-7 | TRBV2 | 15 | CASSGRGLSAYEQYF
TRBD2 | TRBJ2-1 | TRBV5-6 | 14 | CASSPRGGVNEQFF
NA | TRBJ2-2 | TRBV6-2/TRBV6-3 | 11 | CASSDVGELFF
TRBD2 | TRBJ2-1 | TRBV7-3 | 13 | CASSSSPGLQPFF
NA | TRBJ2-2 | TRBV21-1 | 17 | CASSKEGLAGSTGELFF
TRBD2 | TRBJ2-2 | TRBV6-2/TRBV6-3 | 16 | CASSPLGSGVTGELFF
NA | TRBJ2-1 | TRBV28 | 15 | CASLGGSGSYNEQFF
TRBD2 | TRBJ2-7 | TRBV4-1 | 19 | CASSQRWGTSGRDPYEQYF
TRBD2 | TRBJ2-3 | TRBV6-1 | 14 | CASTQTSGGPGEYF
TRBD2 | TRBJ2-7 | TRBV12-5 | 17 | CASGSMTSGRAVYEQYF
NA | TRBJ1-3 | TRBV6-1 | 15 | CASSVAGNSGNTIYF
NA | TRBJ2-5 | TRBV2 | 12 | CASTRGRETQYF
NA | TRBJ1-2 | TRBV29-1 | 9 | CSVVDGYTF
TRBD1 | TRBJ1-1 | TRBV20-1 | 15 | CSARVPGTGGTEAFF
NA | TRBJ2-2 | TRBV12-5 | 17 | CASGLGNRDSRTGELFF
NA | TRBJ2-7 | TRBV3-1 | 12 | CASSPIAYEQYF
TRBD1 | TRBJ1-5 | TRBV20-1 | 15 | CSASAGGNSNQPQHF
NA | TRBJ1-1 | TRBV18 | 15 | CASSPWYPMNTEAFF
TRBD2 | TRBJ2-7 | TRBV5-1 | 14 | CASNAGTSGYEQYF
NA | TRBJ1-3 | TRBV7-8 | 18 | CASSLERWQRASGNTIYF
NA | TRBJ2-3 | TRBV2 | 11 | CASSEIDTQYF
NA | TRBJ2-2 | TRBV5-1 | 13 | CASSLYGGGELFF
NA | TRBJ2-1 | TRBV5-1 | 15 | CASSFGTAQYNEQFF
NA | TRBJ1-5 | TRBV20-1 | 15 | CSARDRRGTNQPQHF
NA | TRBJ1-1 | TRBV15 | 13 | CATSRDWGTEAFF
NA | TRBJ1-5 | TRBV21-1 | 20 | CASSKALGYNRGRHDQPQHF
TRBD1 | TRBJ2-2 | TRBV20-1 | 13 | CSAKTGPTGELFF
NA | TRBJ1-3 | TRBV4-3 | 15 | CASSQDLYSGNTIYF
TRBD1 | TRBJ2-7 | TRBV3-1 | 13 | CASSHGQAYEQYF
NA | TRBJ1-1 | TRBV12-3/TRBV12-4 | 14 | CASSRGALNTEAFF
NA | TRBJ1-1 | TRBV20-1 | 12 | CSARVVNTEAFF
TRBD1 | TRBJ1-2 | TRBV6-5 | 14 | CASSYQGQPYGYTF
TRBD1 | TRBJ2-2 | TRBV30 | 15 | CAWSPGQGPTGELFF
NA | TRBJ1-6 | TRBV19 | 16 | CASSIDGRVVYSPLHF
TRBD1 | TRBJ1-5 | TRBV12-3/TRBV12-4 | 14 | CASSLDRGYQPQHF
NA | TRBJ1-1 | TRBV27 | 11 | CASSTSTEAFF
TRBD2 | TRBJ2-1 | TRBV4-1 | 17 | CASSPYGGGSSYNEQFF
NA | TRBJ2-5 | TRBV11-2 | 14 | CASSPQGWQETQYF
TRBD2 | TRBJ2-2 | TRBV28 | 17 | CASSLPGAGGSTGELFF
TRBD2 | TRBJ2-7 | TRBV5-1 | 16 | CASSFTRTSGADEQYF
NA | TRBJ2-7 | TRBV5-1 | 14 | CASRVTELSYEQYF
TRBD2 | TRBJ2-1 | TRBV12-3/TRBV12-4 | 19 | CASSLEGTSFLVRNNEQFF
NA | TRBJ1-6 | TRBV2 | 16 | CASSEPGPGSNSPLHF
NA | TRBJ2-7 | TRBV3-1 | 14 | CASSQPGTFYEQYF
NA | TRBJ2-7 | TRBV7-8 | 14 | CASSLRDGVYEQYF
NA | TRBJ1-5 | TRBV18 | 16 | CASSPGVAGSNQPQHF
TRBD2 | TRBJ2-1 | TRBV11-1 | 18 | CASSLGLAGGSLYNEQFF
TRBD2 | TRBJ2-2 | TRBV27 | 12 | CAAGVGTGELFF
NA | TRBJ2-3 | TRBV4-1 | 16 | CASSSPRGSLTDTQYF
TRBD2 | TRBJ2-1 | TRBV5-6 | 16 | CASSYEPGLVYNEQFF
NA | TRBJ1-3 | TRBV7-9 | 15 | CASSPVGVSGNTIYF
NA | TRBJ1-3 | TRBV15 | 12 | CASTTRANTIYF
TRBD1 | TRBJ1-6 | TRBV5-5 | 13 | CASSLPDRGPLHF
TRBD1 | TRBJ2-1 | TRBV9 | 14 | CASSSGTDYNEQFF
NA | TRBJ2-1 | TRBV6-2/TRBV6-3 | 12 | CASSSRYNEQFF
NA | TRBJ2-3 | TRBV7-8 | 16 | CASTQPGTAATDTQYF